These 5 T cell receptor beta chains came from one sample sequenced in a study of blood T cell repertoires in COVID-19. Sequencing was performed with immunoSEQ multiplex PCR; in TCRdb, only in-frame clones are kept and a portion is missing. Of hundreds of thousands of clones detected, around 89% appear once; the ten largest clones hold about 1.7%. The sequenced sample consisted of PBMCs or T cells enriched from blood (not recorded which). The receptor source for this set is a woman between 18 and 29 years old with acute COVID-19.

This rearrangement joins TRBV10-3 to TRBJ1-1; D is unclear. Germline assignment: CDR1 ENHRY and CDR2 SYGVKD. Between the trimmed V and J ends, which lost 10 bases and 0 bases, there was a span of 24 bases. The CDR3 runs 17 residues. CDR3 amino acids: CARVLEGPTLMNTEAFF. The CDR3 coding sequence is TGTGCCAGAGTCTTAGAGGGTCCGACCCTAATGAACACTGAAGCTTTCTTT.

The rearrangement joins TRBV28 to TRBJ2-4; D may be TRBD1 (6 bases). Germline V CDR1 and CDR2: MDHEN, SYDVKM. This CDR3 spans 19 amino acids. Trimming left V 3 bases short and J 0 bases short, with 21 bases between. The CDR3 spells CASSFLPLQGPLAKNIQYF. The CDR3 DNA is TGTGCCAGCAGTTTCCTCCCCCTTCAGGGGCCCTTAGCCAAAAACATTCAGTACTTC.

The rearrangement links TRBV19 to TRBJ2-1; possibly TRBD2 for D (6 bases). The CDR3 contains 13 residues. The V end was cut by 4 bases, the J end by 2 bases, with 6 bases between. Germline V gene sequence: CDR1 LNHDA, CDR2 SQIVND (reference sequence). DNA of the CDR3: TGTGCCAGTAGTAGCGGGACCTACAATGAGCAGTTCTTC. Amino acid sequence: CASSSGTYNEQFF.

The V call is TRBV5-1, the J call TRBJ2-1, with D unresolved. CDR3 length: 12 amino acids. Germline V gene sequence: CDR1 SGHRS, CDR2 YFSETQ. The germline V and J ends were trimmed by 7 bases and 5 bases, with 10 bases remaining between them. CDR3 sequence reads: CASRLAHNEQFF. The CDR3 nucleotides are TGCGCCAGCCGACTGGCACACAATGAGCAGTTCTTC.

The sample holds one count of this clone. This chain uses TRBV7-2 with TRBJ2-3, with D maybe TRBD1 (6 bases). V was pared by 5 bases and J by 0 bases, with 15 bases between. This CDR3 has 16 amino acids. The germline V gene has CDR1 SGHTA and CDR2 FQGNSA. CDR3 region: CASSTPTGPSTDTQYF. The CDR3 DNA reads TGTGCCAGCAGCACCCCAACAGGGCCTAGCACAGATACGCAGTATTTT.